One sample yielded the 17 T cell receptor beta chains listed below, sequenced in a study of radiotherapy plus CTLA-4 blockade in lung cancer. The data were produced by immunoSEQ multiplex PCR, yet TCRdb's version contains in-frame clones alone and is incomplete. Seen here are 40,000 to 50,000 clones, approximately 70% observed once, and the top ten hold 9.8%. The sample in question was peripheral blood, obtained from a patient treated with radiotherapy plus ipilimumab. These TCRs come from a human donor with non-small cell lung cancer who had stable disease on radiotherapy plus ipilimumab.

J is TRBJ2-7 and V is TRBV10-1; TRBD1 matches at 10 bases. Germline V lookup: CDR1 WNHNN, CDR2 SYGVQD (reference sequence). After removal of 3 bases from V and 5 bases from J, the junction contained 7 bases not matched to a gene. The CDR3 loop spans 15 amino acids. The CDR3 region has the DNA TGCGCCAGCAGTGAATCCGGGACAGGGGTTAACGAGCAGTACTTC. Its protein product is CASSESGTGVNEQYF.

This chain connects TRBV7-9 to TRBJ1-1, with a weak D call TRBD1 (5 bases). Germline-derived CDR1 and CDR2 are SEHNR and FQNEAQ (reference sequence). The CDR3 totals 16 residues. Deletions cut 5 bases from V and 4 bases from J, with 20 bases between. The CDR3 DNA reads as TGTGCCAGCAGCCCAGGGTTAATTGGGTCACGCACTGAAGCTTTCTTT. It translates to CASSPGLIGSRTEAFF.

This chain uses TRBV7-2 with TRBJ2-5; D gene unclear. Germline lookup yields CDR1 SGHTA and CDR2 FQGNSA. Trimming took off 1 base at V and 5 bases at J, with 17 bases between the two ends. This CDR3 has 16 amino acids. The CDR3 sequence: CASSLVPSSRMETQYF. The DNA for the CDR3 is TGTGCCAGCAGCTTAGTTCCGTCTTCGCGAATGGAGACCCAGTACTTC.

CDR3 nucleotides: TGTGCCAGCAGCTTACGGGTCGATGAGCAGTTCTTC. Encoded protein: CASSLRVDEQFF. This chain uses TRBV11-3 with TRBJ2-1; D gene uncertain. The CDR3 sequence is 12 residues long. The V gene's germline CDR1 is SGHNT and CDR2 YENEEA. The V end lost 2 bases, the J end lost 8 bases, and 7 bases lay between the germline ends.

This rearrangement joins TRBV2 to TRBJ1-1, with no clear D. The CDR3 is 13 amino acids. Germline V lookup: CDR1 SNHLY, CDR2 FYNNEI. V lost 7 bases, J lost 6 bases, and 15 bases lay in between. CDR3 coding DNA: TGTGCCAGCACCCCCGCAGCCCGGGCTGAAGCTTTCTTT. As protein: CASTPAARAEAFF.

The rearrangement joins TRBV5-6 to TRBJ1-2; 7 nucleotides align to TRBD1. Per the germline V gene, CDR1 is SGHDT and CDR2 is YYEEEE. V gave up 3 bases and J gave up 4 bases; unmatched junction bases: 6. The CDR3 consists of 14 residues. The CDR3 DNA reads TGTGCCAGCAGCTCTCCGACAGGGTCCTATGGCTACACCTTC. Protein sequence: CASSSPTGSYGYTF.

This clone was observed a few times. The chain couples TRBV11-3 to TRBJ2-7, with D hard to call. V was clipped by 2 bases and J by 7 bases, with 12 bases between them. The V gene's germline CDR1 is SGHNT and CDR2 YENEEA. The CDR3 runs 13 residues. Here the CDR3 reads CASSLPGVREQYF. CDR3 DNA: TGTGCCAGCAGCTTACCCGGAGTTCGAGAGCAGTACTTC.

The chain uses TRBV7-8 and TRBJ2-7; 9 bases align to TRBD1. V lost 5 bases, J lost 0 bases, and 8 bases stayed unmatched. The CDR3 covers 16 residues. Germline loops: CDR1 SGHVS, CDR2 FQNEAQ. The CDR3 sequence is CASSQTGTGHSYEQYF. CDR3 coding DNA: TGTGCCAGCAGCCAAACCGGGACAGGGCACTCCTACGAGCAGTACTTC.

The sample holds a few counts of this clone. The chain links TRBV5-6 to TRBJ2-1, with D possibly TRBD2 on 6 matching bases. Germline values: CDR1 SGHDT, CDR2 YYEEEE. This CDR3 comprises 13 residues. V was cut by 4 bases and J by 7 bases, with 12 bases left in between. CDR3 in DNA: TGTGCCAGCAGCCGAGGTGGGGGGAATGAGCAGTTCTTC. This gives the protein CASSRGGGNEQFF.

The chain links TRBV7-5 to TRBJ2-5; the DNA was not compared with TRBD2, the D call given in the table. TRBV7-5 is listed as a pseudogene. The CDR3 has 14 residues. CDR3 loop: CASSRGGAAETQYF. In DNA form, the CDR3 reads TGTGCCAGCAGCCGCGGGGGGGCCGCAGAGACCCAGTACTTC.

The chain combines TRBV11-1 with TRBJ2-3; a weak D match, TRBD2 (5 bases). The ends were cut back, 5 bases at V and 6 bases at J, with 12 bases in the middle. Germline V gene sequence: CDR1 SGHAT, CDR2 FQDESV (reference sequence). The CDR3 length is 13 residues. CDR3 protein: CASSANTGDTQYF. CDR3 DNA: TGTGCCAGCAGCGCGAACACGGGGGATACGCAGTATTTT.

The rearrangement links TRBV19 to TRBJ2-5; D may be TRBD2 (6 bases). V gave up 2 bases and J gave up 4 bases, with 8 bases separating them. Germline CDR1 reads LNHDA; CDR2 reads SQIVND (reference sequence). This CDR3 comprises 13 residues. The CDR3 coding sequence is TGTGCCAGTAGTATAACCGGGGGAGAGACCCAGTACTTC. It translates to CASSITGGETQYF. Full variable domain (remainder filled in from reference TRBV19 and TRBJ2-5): DGGITQSPKYLFRKEGQNVTLSCEQNLNHDAMYWYRQDPGQGLRLIYYSQIVNDFQKGDIAEGYSVSREKKESFPLTVTSAQKNPTAFYLCASSITGGETQYFGPGTRLLVL.

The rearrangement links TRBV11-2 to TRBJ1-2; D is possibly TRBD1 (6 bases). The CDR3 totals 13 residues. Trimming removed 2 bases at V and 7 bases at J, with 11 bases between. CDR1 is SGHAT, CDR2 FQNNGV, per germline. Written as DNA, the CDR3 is TGTGCCAGCAGCTTATGGGGGCGCGTTGGCTACACCTTC. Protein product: CASSLWGRVGYTF.

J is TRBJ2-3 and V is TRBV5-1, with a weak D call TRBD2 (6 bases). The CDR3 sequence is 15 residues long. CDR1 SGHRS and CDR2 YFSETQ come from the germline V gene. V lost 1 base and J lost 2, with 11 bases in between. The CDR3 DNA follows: TGCGCCAGCAGCTTGACTCCGGGGGTCACAGATACGCAGTATTTT. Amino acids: CASSLTPGVTDTQYF.

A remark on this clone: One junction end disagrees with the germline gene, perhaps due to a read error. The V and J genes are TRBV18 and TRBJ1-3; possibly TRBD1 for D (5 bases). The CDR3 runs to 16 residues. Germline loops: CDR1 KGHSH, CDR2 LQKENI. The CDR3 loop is CASSPPPRQFGNIIYF. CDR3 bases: TGTGCCAGCTCACCACCCCCAAGACAGTTTGGAAACATCATATATTTT.

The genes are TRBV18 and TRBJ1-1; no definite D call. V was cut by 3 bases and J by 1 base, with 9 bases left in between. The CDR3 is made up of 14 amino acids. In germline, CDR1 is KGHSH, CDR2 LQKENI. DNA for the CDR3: TGTGCCAGCTCACCCATCGCAGGGAACACTGAAGCTTTCTTT. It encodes CASSPIAGNTEAFF.

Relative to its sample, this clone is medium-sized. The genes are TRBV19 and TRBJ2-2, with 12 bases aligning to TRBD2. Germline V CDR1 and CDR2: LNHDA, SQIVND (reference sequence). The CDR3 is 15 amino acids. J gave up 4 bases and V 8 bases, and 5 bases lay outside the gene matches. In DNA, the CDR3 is TGTGCCAGTCAGACTAGCGGGGGAACCACCGGGGAGCTGTTTTTT. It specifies CASQTSGGTTGELFF. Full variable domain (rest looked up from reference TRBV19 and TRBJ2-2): DGGITQSPKYLFRKEGQNVTLSCEQNLNHDAMYWYRQDPGQGLRLIYYSQIVNDFQKGDIAEGYSVSREKKESFPLTVTSAQKNPTAFYLCASQTSGGTTGELFFGEGSRLTVL.